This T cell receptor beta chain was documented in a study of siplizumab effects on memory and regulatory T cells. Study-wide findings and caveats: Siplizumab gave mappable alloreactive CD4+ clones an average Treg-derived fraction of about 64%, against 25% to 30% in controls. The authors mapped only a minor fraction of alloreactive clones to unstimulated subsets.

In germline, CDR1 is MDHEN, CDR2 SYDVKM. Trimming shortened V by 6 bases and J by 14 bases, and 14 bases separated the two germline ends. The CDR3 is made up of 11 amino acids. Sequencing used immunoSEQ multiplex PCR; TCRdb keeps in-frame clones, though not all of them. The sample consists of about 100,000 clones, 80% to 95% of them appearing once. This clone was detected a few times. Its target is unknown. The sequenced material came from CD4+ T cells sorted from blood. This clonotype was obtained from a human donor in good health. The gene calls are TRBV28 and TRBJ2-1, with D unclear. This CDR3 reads CASRLDGPEFF. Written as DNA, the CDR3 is TGTGCCAGCAGGTTGGACGGGCCCGAGTTCTTC.